The entry that follows covers one T cell receptor beta chain sequence. These data are taken from a study of blood T cell repertoires in COVID-19. Per the original methods: From reference gene primer amplification, estimates of nucleated cell counts were derived. The table came from immunoSEQ multiplex PCR; TCRdb's copy has only in-frame clones and leaves some out. V and J calls and clone size are those listed in that table; D and trimming were worked out from the DNA. The sample records about 200,000 clones, over 80% being singletons. Participant age was roughly 18 to 89 years, and participants resided in around 24 US areas. Shortly before study entry, within 2 weeks, exposed participants had met a COVID-19 case. The CDR3 spans 14 residues. Germline CDR1 KGHDR, CDR2 SFDVKD. The J segment lost 4 bases and the V segment lost 7 bases, leaving 7 bases of the junction unmatched.

The sequenced sample consisted of PBMCs or T cells enriched from blood (not recorded which). The clonotype was recovered from a young woman who had been exposed to COVID-19. V and J are TRBV24-1 and TRBJ2-3, with TRBD1 identical over 7 bases. CDR3 residues: CATSAQGLADTQYF. In DNA form, the CDR3 reads TGTGCCACCAGCGCACAGGGGTTAGCAGATACGCAGTATTTT.